This T cell receptor beta chain emerged from a study of shared T cell receptors in the human thymus. The assay was immunoSEQ multiplex PCR, and TCRdb's table has in-frame clones only and misses some. The table has hundreds of thousands of clones, around three quarters seen once; the top ten hold more than 0.01%. V shed 3 bases and J shed 2 bases, with 8 bases lying between them. This CDR3 is built from 13 residues. The germline V gene has CDR1 WNHNN and CDR2 SYGVQD (reference sequence). A further study also used this sample, focusing on human thymus T cells. That study reports: Those donating were healthy Finnish infants in corrective surgery for congenital heart defects. The thymus tissue came from resections taken during corrective heart surgery. The authors found apparently biased V and J gene usage in thymic and blood repertoires. Related research described strongly overlapping thymic repertoires in unrelated people.

The V gene is TRBV10-1, the J gene TRBJ2-7; D is unresolved. Input material: thymocytes. This TCR was sampled from a boy less than two years old with a congenital heart defect. CDR3 coding DNA: TGCGCCAGCAGTGATTCGAGAGCCTACGAGCAGTACTTC. Translated, it gives CASSDSRAYEQYF.